Below are 5 T cell receptor beta chains sequenced from a single sample in a study of response to subunit inactivated influenza vaccine. Each CDR3 protein gets one entry after TCRdb re-called the RT-PCR reads with MiXCR. Here the sample spans 700,000 to 800,000 distinct CDR3 sequences, around a sixth being singletons. The sequencing here drew on PBMCs from blood, taken 4 to 6 days after vaccination. Receptors originate from a man in his fifties who received an inactivated influenza vaccine.

The V gene is TRBV5-1, the J gene TRBJ2-1; 11 bases are shared with TRBD1. The CDR3 length is 20 residues. V shed 0 bases and J 0 bases; nucleotides not matched to a gene: 11. CDR1 is SGHRS and CDR2 is YFSETQ in the germline V gene. The CDR3 coding sequence is TGCGCCAGCAGCTTGGCCGGTGGACAGGGGGCGCGGAGCTCCTACAATGAGCAGTTCTTC. Amino acids: CASSLAGGQGARSSYNEQFF.

The sample holds a few counts of this clonotype. The chain uses TRBV5-6 and TRBJ1-2; D may be TRBD1 (6 bases). From germline, CDR1 is SGHDT and CDR2 YYEEEE. V lost 4 bases and J lost 0, with 7 bases in between. This CDR3 is built from 13 residues. CDR3 coding DNA: TGTGCCAGCAGCGCAGGGGCTAACTATGGCTACACCTTC. Protein sequence: CASSAGANYGYTF.

This clonotype was detected ten times or more. V usage is TRBV6-1 and J usage is TRBJ2-1, with D perhaps TRBD1 (7 bases). CDR3 length: 18 amino acids. CDR1 is MNHNS and CDR2 is SASEGT in the germline V gene. The ends were cut back, 7 bases at V and 0 bases at J, with 22 bases in the middle. In nucleotides, the CDR3 is TGTGCCAGCACCAACGGTGGAGGGGGCCGAAGCTCCTACAATGAGCAGTTCTTC. Protein product: CASTNGGGGRSSYNEQFF.

The V call is TRBV12-3 or TRBV12-4, the J call TRBJ2-3; TRBD2 aligns across 9 bases. CDR3 length: 17 amino acids. V trimming: 6 bases; J trimming: 5 bases; junction bases outside the gene matches: 15. CDR3 coding DNA: TGTGCCAGCAGCCCAGTCGCCGGGACTAGCCTGGGAGATACGCAGTATTTT. This gives the protein CASSPVAGTSLGDTQYF.

The chain joins TRBV5-5 to TRBJ2-7; D possibly corresponds to TRBD1 (6 bases). This CDR3 has 17 amino acids. V lost 1 base, J lost 1 base, and 18 bases lay in between. The V gene's germline CDR1 is SGHKS and CDR2 YYEKEE (reference sequence). Here the CDR3 DNA reads TGTGCCAGCAGCTTGCCAGGGGAGAATTTAAATTCCTACGAGCAGTACTTC. It codes for CASSLPGENLNSYEQYF.